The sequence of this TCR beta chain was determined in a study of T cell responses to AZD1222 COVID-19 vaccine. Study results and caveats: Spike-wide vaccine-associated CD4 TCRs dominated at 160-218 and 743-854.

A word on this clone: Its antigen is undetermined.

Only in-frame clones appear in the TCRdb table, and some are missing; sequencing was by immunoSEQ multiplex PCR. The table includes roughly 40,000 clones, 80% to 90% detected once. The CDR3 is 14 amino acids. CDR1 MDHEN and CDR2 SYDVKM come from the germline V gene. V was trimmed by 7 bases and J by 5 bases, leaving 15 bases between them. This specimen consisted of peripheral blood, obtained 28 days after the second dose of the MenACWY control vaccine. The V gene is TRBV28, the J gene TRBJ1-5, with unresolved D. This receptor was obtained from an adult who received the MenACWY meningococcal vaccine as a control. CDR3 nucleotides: TGTGCCAGCACTCTATCCGGAGGTTATCAGCCCCAGCATTTT. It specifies CASTLSGGYQPQHF.